This T cell receptor beta chain was recovered during a study of T cell repertoires in cytomegalovirus infection. At least ten counts were recorded for this clonotype. The antigen is unknown. Study-level points and caveats: HLA-C-restricted CMV-specific TCR beta clonotypes prevailed in the ex vivo response. The cumulative frequency of public TCR beta families identified carriers of CMV plus the relevant HLA.

This CDR3 spans 13 amino acids. V dropped 4 bases and J dropped 7 bases, with 14 bases sitting between them. TCRdb reprocessed the reads via MiXCR and lists one record per CDR3 protein. The sample records some 350,000 distinct CDR3 sequences, approximately 18% being singletons. The specimen was PBMCs. The genes are TRBV12-3 or TRBV12-4 and TRBJ2-7; no definite D call. The source of this sequence is a human donor in good health (CMV status not recorded). Some clones in this sample may be carry-over from other donors' samples. The CDR3 protein is CASSYANSGEQYF. CDR3 DNA: TGTGCCAGCAGTTACGCCAACTCCGGTGAGCAGTACTTC.